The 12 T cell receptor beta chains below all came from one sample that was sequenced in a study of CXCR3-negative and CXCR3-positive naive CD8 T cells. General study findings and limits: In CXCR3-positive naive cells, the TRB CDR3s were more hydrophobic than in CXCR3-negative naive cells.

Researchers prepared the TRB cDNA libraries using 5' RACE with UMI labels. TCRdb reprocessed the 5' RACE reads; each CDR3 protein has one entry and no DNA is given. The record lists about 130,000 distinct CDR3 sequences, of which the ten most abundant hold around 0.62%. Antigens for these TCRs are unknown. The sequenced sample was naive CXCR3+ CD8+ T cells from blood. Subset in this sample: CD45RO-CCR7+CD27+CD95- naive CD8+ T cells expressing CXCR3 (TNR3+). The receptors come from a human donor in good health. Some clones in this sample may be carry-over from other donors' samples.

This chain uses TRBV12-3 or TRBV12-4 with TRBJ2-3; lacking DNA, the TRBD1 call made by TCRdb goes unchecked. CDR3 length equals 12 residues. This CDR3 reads CASSPGTGVQYF.

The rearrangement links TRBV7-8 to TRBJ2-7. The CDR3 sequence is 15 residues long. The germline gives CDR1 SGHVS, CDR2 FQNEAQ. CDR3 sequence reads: CASSLYGQAESEQYF.

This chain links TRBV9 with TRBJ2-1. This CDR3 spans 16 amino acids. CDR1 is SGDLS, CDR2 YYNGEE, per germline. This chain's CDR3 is CASSEDSGGPTNEQFF.

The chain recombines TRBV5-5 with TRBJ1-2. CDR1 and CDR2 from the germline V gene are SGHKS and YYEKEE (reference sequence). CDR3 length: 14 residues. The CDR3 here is CASSLELPSYGYTF.

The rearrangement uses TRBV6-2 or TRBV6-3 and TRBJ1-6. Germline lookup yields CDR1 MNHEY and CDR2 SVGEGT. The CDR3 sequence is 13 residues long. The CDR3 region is CASSDRDNSPLHF.

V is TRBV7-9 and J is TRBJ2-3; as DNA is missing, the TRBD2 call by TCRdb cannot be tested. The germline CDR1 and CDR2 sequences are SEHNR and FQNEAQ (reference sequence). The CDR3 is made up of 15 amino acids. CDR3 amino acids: CASSQGGALTDTQYF.

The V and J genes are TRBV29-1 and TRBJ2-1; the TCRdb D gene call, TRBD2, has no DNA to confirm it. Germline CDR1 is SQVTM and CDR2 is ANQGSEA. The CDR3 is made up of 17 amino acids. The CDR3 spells CSVEFSGSSISYNEQFF.

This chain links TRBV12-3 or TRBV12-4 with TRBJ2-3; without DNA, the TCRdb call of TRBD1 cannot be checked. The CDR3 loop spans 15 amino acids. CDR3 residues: CASSSPREGLDTQYF.

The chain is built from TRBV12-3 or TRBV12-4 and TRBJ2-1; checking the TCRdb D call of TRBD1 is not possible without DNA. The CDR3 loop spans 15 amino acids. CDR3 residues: CASTRGAGTYNEQFF.

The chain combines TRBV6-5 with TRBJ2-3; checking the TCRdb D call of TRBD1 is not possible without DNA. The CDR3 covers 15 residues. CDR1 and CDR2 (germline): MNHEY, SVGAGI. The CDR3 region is CASPPRTGRSNTQYF.

CDR3 loop: CSVDLNEKLFF. The chain carries TRBV29-1 and TRBJ1-4. Germline-derived CDR1 and CDR2 are SQVTM and ANQGSEA. CDR3 length: 11 residues.

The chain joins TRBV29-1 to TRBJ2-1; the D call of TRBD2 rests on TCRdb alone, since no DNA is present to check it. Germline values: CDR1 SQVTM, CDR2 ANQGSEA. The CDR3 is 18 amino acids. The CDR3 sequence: CSVESRGLAGGLYNEQFF.